This T cell receptor (beta chain) was profiled in a study (dated by TCRdb to the mid-2010s). In the study overall: Whether tumor-infiltrating Tregs in breast cancer are recruited from blood Tregs or converted in situ from other CD4+ T cell subsets was tested.

What the research found in general, with its limitations: The larger-cohort validation was restricted to a single TCR beta V-J rearrangement rather than whole repertoires. Tumor memory CD4+ T cell TCR gene usage was found to cluster with blood and lymph node memory CD4+ cells and with lymph node naive CD4+ cells. Tumor-infiltrating Treg TCR alpha and beta sequences overlapped most with tumor naive CD4+ T cells, then with blood naive CD4+ T cells.

Amplification of full-length TCR variable regions was done by 5' RACE PCR using constant-region reverse primers, and this step was followed by semi-nested PCR with Nested Universal Primer A. The ReliaPrep RNA Cell Miniprep System was used to extract total RNA, which was then reverse transcribed into 5'RACE-ready cDNA with the SMARTer RACE 5'/3' Kit. Multiplex adaptors were used to barcode the full-length TCR alpha and beta libraries, which were then sequenced on an Illumina MiSeq. Per the source publication's procedure: For each of nine subset-tissue groups, sequencing data from the five patients were pooled, and the groups were then compared using unsupervised clustering of TCR gene usage. The Morisita-Horn index was used to calculate repertoire similarity, with shared sequences weighted according to their contribution to each repertoire. Using fastp trimming at Q25 and MiXCR clonotype assembly, TCRdb reanalyzed the public sequencing data and kept in-frame beta chains. Rows are unified per CDR3 protein, each entry keeping the most common DNA and genes. What appears here as the V and J calls and clone size reflects TCRdb's work, not the paper's. This sample gives about 40,000 distinct CDR3 sequences in total; about 19% of them show up just once. Roughly 2.8% of the sample goes to the ten largest clones.

To purify naive CD4+ T cells, the Miltenyi Naive CD4+ T Cell Isolation kit was used, and CD25 microbeads served to deplete Tregs. Tregs, naive and memory CD4+ T cells from tumor, blood and ipsilateral draining lymph nodes of 5 or 6 breast cancer patients underwent full-length TCR alpha and beta sequencing. Tumor tissue, along with lymph nodes from ipsilateral axillary dissection, was perfused with PBS, minced, and then digested using collagenase I and hyaluronidase. Mononuclear cells from lymph nodes or 50 to 60 ml of peripheral blood were isolated by Ficoll density gradient centrifugation. FACS confirmed that the sorted cell populations were more than 90% pure. The V end gives up 0 bases and the J end 4 bases, leaving 2 bases in the junction not matched to a gene. CDR3 length: 16 amino acids, cysteine to phenylalanine. The CDR3 DNA has 48 bases and is translated from base 1. From a lookup of the germline V gene, CDR1 and CDR2 are KGHDR and SFDVKD.

As to this clonotype: Its antigen is unknown. Qualities for individual bases were not recorded, and no much larger clone is one base off.

The sequenced sample was naive CD4+ T cells sorted from a lymph node. The cell subset or site label of this sample denotes: naive CD4+ T cells, CD4+CD45RA+CD25-. The TCR sequence derives from a female donor with breast cancer. The rearranged segments are TRBV24-1 and TRBJ2-5; 12 of the junction bases match TRBD2. The DNA sequence is given as TGTGCCACCAGTGATTTGGCTAGCGGGGGGGCAGAGACCCAGTACTTC. It is translated as CATSDLASGGAETQYF.